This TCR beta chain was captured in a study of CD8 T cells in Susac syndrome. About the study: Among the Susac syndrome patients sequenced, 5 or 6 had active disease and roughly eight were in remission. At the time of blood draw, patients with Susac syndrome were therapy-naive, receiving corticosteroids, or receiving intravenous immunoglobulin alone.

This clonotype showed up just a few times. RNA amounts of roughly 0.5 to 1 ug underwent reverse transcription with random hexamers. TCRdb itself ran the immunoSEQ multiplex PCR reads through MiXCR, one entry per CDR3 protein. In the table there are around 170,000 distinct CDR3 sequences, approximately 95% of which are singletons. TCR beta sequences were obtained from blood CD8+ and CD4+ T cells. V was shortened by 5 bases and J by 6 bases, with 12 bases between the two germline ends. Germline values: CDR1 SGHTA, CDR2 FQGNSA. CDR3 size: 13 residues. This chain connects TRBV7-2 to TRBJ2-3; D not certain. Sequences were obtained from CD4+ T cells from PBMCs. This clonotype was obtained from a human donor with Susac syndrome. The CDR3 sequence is CASSRLRSDTQYF. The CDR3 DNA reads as TGTGCCAGCAGCCGCCTTCGAAGTGATACGCAGTATTTT.